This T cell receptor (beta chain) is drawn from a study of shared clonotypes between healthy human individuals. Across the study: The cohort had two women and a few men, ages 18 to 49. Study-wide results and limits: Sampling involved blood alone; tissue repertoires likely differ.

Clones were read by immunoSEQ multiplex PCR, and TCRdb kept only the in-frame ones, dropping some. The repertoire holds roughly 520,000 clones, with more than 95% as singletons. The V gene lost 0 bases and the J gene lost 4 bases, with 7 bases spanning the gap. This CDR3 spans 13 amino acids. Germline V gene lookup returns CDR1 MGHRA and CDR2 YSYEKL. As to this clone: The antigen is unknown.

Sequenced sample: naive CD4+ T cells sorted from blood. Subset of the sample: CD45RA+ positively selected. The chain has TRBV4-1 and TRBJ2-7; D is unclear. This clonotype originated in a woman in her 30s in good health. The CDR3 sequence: CASSQEPRYEQYF. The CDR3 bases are TGCGCCAGCAGCCAAGAACCGAGATACGAGCAGTACTTC.